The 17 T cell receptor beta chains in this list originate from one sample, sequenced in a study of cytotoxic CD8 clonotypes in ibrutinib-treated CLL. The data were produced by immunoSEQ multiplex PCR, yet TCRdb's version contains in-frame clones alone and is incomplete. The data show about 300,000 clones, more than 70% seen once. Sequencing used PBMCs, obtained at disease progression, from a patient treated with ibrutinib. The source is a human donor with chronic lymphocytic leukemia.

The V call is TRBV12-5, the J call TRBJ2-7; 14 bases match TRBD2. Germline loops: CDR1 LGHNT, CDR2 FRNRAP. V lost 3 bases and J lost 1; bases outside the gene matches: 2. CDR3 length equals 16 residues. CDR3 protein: CASGFRTSGGSYEQYF. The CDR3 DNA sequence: TGTGCTAGTGGTTTCCGGACTAGCGGGGGGTCCTACGAGCAGTACTTC.

This CDR3 is CASKAGTGVPKNIQYF. The DNA of the CDR3 is TGTGCCAGCAAAGCCGGGACAGGGGTTCCCAAAAACATTCAGTACTTC. The V gene is TRBV2, the J gene TRBJ2-4, with 10 bases matching TRBD1. This CDR3 has 16 amino acids. Trimming cost V 7 bases and J 2 bases; bases outside gene matches: 8. Per germline, CDR1 SNHLY and CDR2 FYNNEI.

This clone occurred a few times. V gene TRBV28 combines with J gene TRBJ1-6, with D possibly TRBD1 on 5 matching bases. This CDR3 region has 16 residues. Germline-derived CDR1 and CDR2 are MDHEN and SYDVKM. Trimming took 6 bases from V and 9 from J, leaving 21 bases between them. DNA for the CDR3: TGTGCCAGCAGCCGGATACGTCCCGGGACGGGTTCACCCCTCCACTTT. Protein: CASSRIRPGTGSPLHF.

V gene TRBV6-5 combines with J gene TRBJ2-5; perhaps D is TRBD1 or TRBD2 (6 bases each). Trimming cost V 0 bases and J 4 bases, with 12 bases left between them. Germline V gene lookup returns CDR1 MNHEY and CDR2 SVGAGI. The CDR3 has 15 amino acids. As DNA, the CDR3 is TGTGCCAGCAGTTACTCGAGTGGGGGGCCAGAGACCCAGTACTTC. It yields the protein CASSYSSGGPETQYF.

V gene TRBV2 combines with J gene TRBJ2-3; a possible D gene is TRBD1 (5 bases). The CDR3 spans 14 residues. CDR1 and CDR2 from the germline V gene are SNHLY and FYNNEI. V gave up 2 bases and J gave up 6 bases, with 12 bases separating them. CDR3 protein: CASSESRGMDTQYF. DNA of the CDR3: TGTGCCAGCAGTGAATCTAGGGGTATGGATACGCAGTATTTT.

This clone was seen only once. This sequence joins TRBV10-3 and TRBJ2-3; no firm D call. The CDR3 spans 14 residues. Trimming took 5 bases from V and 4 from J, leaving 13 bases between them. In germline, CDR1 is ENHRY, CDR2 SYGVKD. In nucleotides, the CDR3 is TGTGCCATCAGTCCAGGTCGAGTAGCAGATACGCAGTATTTT. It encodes CAISPGRVADTQYF.

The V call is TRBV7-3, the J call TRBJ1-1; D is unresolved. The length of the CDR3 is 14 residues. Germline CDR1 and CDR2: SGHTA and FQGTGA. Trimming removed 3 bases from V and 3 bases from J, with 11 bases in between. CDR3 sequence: CASSLTVGYTEAFF. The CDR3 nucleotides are TGTGCCAGCAGCTTGACGGTCGGCTACACTGAAGCTTTCTTT. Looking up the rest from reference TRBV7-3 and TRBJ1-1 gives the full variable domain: GAGVSQTPSNKVTEKGKYVELRCDPISGHTALYWYRQSLGQGPEFLIYFQGTGAADDSGLPNDRFFAVRPEGSVSTLKIQRTERGDSAVYLCASSLTVGYTEAFFGQGTRLTVV.

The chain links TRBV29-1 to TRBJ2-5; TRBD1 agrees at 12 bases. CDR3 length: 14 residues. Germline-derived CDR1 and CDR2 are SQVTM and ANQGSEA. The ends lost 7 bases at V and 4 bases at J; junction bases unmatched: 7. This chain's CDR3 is CSARRDRGPETQYF. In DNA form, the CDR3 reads TGCAGCGCCCGAAGGGACAGGGGGCCAGAGACCCAGTACTTC.

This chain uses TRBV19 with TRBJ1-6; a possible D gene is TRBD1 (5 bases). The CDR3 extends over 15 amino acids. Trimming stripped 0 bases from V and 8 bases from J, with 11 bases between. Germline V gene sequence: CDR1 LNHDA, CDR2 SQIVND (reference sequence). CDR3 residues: CASSIDRGSYSPLHF. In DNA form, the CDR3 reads TGTGCCAGTAGTATAGATCGGGGCAGCTATTCACCCCTCCACTTT.

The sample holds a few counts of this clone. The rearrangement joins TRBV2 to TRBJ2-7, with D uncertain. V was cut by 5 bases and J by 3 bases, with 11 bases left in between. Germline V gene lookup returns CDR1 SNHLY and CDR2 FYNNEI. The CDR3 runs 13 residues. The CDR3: CASSPPRYYEQYF. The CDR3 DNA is TGTGCCAGCAGTCCTCCCCGTTACTACGAGCAGTACTTC.

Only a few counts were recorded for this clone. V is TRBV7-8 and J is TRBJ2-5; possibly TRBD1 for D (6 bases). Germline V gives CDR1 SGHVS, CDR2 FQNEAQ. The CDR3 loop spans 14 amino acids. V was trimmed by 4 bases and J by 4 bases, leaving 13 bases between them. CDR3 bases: TGTGCCAGCAGCTGGCAGGGGCCCCCAGAGACCCAGTACTTC. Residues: CASSWQGPPETQYF.

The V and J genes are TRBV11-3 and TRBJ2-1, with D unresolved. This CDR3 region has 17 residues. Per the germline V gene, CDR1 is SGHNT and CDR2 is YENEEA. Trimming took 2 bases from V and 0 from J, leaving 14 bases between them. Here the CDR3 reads CASSLLWTESSYNEQFF. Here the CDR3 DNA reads TGTGCCAGCAGCTTATTGTGGACCGAGAGCTCCTACAATGAGCAGTTCTTC.

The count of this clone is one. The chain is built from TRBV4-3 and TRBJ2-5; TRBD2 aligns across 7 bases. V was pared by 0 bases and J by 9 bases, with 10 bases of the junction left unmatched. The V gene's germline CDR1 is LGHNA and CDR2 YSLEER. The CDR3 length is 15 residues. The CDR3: CASSQDASGPRAQYF. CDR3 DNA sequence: TGCGCCAGCAGCCAAGACGCTAGCGGCCCTAGGGCCCAGTACTTC.

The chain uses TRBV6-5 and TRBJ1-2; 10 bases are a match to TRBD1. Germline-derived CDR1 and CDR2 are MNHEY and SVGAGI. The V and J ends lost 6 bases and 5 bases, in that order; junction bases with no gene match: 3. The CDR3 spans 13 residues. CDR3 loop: CASRDRGTYGYTF. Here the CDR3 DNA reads TGTGCCAGCAGGGACAGGGGGACGTATGGCTACACCTTC.

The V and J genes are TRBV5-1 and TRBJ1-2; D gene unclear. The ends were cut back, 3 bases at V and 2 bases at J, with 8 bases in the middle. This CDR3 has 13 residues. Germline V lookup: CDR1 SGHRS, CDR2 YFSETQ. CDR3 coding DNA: TGCGCCAGCAGCTACACACAGAACTATGGCTACACCTTC. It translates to CASSYTQNYGYTF.

Written as DNA, the CDR3 is TGCAGCGTCCCTATGGGTGGACGCACAGATACGCAGTATTTT. This codes for CSVPMGGRTDTQYF. The chain carries TRBV29-1 and TRBJ2-3; D is unclear. The CDR3 contains 14 residues. Trimming shortened V by 6 bases and J by 1 base, and 14 bases separated the two germline ends. Germline loops: CDR1 SQVTM, CDR2 ANQGSEA.

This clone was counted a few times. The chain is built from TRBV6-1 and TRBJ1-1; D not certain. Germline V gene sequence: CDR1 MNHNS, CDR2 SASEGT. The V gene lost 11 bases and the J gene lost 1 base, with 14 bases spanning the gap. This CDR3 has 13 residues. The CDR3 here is CASSGRSNTEAFF. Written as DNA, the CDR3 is TGTGCCTCCTCTGGACGGTCGAACACTGAAGCTTTCTTT.